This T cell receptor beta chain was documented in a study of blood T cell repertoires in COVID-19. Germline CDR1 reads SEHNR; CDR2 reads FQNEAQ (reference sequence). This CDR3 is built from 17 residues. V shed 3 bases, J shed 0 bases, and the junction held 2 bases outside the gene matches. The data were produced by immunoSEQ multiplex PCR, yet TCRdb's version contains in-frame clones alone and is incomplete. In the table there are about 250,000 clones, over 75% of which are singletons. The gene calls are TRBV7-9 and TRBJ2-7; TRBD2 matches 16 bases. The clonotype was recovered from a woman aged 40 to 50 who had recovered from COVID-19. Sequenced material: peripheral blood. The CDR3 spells CASSFGTSGGASYEQYF. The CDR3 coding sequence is TGTGCCAGCAGCTTTGGGACTAGCGGGGGGGCCTCCTACGAGCAGTACTTC.